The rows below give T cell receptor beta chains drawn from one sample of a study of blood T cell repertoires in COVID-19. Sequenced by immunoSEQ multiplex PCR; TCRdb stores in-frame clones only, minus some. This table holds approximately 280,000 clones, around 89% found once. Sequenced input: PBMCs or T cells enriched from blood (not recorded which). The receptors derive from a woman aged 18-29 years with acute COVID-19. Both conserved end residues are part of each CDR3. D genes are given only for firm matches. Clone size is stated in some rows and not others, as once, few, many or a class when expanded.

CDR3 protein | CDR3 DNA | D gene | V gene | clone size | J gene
CASSQGQASGYEQYF | TGCGCCAGCAGCCAAGGGCAAGCTAGCGGATACGAGCAGTACTTC | TRBD2 | TRBV4-1 | . | TRBJ2-7
CASSPSLEDEQFF | TGTGCCAGCAGCCCCTCTTTAGAGGATGAGCAGTTCTTC | . | TRBV7-3 | . | TRBJ2-1
CASSPPGQVNQPQHF | TGTGCCAGCAGTCCTCCGGGACAGGTTAATCAGCCCCAGCATTTT | TRBD1 | TRBV27 | . | TRBJ1-5
CASSKYYEQYF | TGTGCCAGCAGTAAATACTACGAGCAGTACTTC | . | TRBV13 | . | TRBJ2-7
CATKGSGGTDTQYF | TGTGCCACCAAAGGGTCCGGGGGCACAGATACGCAGTATTTT | . | TRBV18 | . | TRBJ2-3
CASSLTPGQGYEQYF | TGTGCCAGCAGCCTTACTCCGGGACAGGGCTACGAGCAGTACTTC | TRBD1 | TRBV11-2 | . | TRBJ2-7
CASRIGRTEAFF | TGTGCCAGTAGGATCGGTCGCACTGAAGCTTTCTTT | . | TRBV19 | . | TRBJ1-1
CSASRTSGVTGELFF | TGCAGTGCAAGTAGGACTAGCGGGGTGACCGGGGAGCTGTTTTTT | TRBD2 | TRBV20-1 | . | TRBJ2-2
CATSPYGGGSYNEQFF | TGTGCCACCAGCCCCTATGGGGGAGGAAGCTACAATGAGCAGTTCTTC | . | TRBV15 | . | TRBJ2-1
CATSDPSGAANEQFF | TGTGCCACCAGTGACCCTAGCGGAGCGGCCAATGAGCAGTTCTTC | TRBD2 | TRBV24-1 | . | TRBJ2-1
CASSAQGGGANVLTF | TGTGCCAGCAGCGCACAGGGGGGTGGGGCCAACGTCCTGACTTTC | TRBD1 | TRBV9 | . | TRBJ2-6
CASSINREYGYGYTF | TGTGCCAGCAGTATAAACAGGGAGTATGGTTATGGCTACACCTTC | . | TRBV28 | . | TRBJ1-2
CASSSHGGQRLEAFF | TGTGCCAGCAGCTCGCACGGAGGACAGCGACTTGAAGCTTTCTTT | . | TRBV7-9 | . | TRBJ1-1
CASSAGTDQPQHF | TGCGCCAGCAGCGCGGGGACAGATCAGCCCCAGCATTTT | TRBD1 | TRBV5-1 | . | TRBJ1-5
CASSSRGLAGGTDTQYF | TGTGCCAGCAGCTCAAGAGGACTAGCGGGAGGAACAGATACGCAGTATTTT | TRBD2 | TRBV13 | . | TRBJ2-3
CASGLVQGAPTSQYF | TGTGCTAGTGGTTTGGTACAGGGGGCTCCTACGTCGCAGTACTTC | TRBD1 | TRBV12-5 | . | TRBJ2-7
CASSFDRGEGYTF | TGTGCCAGCAGCTTCGACAGGGGTGAGGGCTACACCTTC | TRBD1 | TRBV5-6 | . | TRBJ1-2
CASSQDPYSLNTEAFF | TGCGCCAGCAGCCAAGATCCCTACAGTCTGAACACTGAAGCTTTCTTT | . | TRBV4-1 | . | TRBJ1-1
CAWNSGSREYF | TGTGCCTGGAATAGCGGGAGCAGGGAGTATTTT | TRBD2 | TRBV30 | . | TRBJ2-3
CASSYSGGTGEEQYF | TGTGCCAGCAGTTACTCGGGTGGGACAGGCGAGGAGCAGTACTTC | TRBD1 | TRBV6-2/TRBV6-3 | . | TRBJ2-7
CASSLLAGLLNEQFF | TGCGCCAGCAGCTTGCTGGCGGGACTCCTCAATGAGCAGTTCTTC | . | TRBV5-1 | . | TRBJ2-1
CASSSLAKYVYEQYF | TGTGCCAGCAGCTCACTAGCGAAGTATGTCTACGAGCAGTACTTC | TRBD2 | TRBV6-6 | . | TRBJ2-7
CASSGLNNEQFF | TGTGCCAGCAGCGGACTTAACAATGAGCAGTTCTTC | . | TRBV9 | once | TRBJ2-1
CASSLPLGGRDYNEQFF | TGTGCCAGCAGCCTCCCCCTGGGCGGGAGGGACTACAATGAGCAGTTCTTC | TRBD2 | TRBV5-4 | . | TRBJ2-1
CATSRARQGAYEQYF | TGTGCCACCAGCAGGGCCCGCCAGGGGGCCTACGAGCAGTACTTC | TRBD1 | TRBV15 | few | TRBJ2-7
CASSLAYSSYEQYF | TGCGCCAGCAGCTTGGCCTACTCCTCCTACGAGCAGTACTTC | . | TRBV5-1 | once | TRBJ2-7
CASSPRGQGFYNSPLHF | TGTGCCAGCAGCCCGAGGGGACAGGGGTTTTATAATTCACCCCTCCACTTT | TRBD1 | TRBV7-8 | . | TRBJ1-6
CASRPGGGGGYTF | TGTGCCAGCAGACCCGGGGGGGGCGGGGGCTACACCTTC | . | TRBV27 | . | TRBJ1-2
CASRPGTGTDTQYF | TGTGCCAGCCGCCCCGGGACAGGCACAGATACGCAGTATTTT | TRBD1 | TRBV6-5 | . | TRBJ2-3